The 20 T cell receptor beta chains presented below share a single source sample, sequenced in a study of shared clonotypes between healthy human individuals. Sequenced by immunoSEQ multiplex PCR; TCRdb stores in-frame clones only, minus some. The sample lists 2 million to 2.5 million clones; more than 90% were seen once. Input material: naive CD4+ T cells sorted from blood. Described subset: CD45RA+ positively selected. Receptors originate from a man between 18 and 35 years old in good health.

This chain joins TRBV11-2 and TRBJ2-5, with TRBD2 matching 8 bases. Germline assignment: CDR1 SGHAT and CDR2 FQNNGV. Unmatched junction bases numbered 5, after V lost 1 base and J lost 4 bases. The CDR3 contains 15 residues. CDR3 region: CASSLGAAGGETQYF. The CDR3 coding sequence is TGTGCCAGCAGCTTAGGGGCCGCGGGGGGAGAGACCCAGTACTTC.

This chain links TRBV9 with TRBJ2-3; D gene ambiguous. V dropped 2 bases and J dropped 6 bases, with 7 bases sitting between them. The CDR3 is 12 amino acids. CDR1 SGDLS and CDR2 YYNGEE come from the germline V gene. In nucleotides, the CDR3 is TGTGCCAGCAGCGTCAAGAGCGATACGCAGTATTTT. Its protein is CASSVKSDTQYF.

The J gene is TRBJ1-2, the V gene TRBV7-2; TRBD1 agrees at 7 bases. This CDR3 spans 12 amino acids. The germline gives CDR1 SGHTA, CDR2 FQGNSA. Germline trimming cut 6 bases from V and 6 bases from J; bases unmatched to any gene: 4. Written as DNA, the CDR3 is TGTGCCAGCAGTCCGACAGGGAATGGCTACACCTTC. Translated: CASSPTGNGYTF.

The chain has TRBV7-2 and TRBJ2-5, with D perhaps TRBD2 (5 bases). The V end lost 5 bases, the J end lost 2 bases, and 15 bases lay between the germline ends. Germline loops: CDR1 SGHTA, CDR2 FQGNSA. The length of the CDR3 is 15 residues. The CDR3 bases are TGTGCCAGCAGCCCGACTCTACTAGGACAAGAGACCCAGTACTTC. Its translation: CASSPTLLGQETQYF.

The rearrangement joins TRBV28 to TRBJ2-2; the match to TRBD2 covers 14 bases. Germline values: CDR1 MDHEN, CDR2 SYDVKM. This CDR3 comprises 14 residues. V shed 4 bases, J shed 13 bases, and the junction held 5 bases outside the gene matches. This chain's CDR3 is CASSSGTSGGWLFF. The CDR3 DNA reads TGTGCCAGCAGTTCAGGGACTAGCGGGGGTTGGCTGTTTTTT.

The J gene is TRBJ1-1, the V gene TRBV9, with D possibly being TRBD1 (6 bases). Trimming removed 4 bases at V and 5 bases at J, with 12 bases between. Germline-derived CDR1 and CDR2 are SGDLS and YYNGEE. The CDR3 length is 13 residues. CDR3 DNA sequence: TGTGCCAGCAGCCAAGGGGGGCCAACTGAAGCTTTCTTT. Translation: CASSQGGPTEAFF.

The V call is TRBV28, the J call TRBJ2-7; D is unclear. Trimming took off 6 bases at V and 12 bases at J, with 15 bases between the two ends. Looked up from germline, CDR1 is MDHEN and CDR2 is SYDVKM. The CDR3 length is 11 residues. CDR3 coding DNA: TGTGCCAGCAGCTCAACGCCGGACCCGTACTTC. Encoded protein: CASSSTPDPYF.

J is TRBJ1-1 and V is TRBV5-4; D might be TRBD1 (6 bases). The CDR3 contains 19 residues. Trimming cost V 3 bases and J 1 base, with 25 bases left between them. The V gene's germline CDR1 is SGHNT and CDR2 YYREEE (reference sequence). CDR3 residues: CASSWYRTGFGIGNTEAFF. In nucleotides, the CDR3 is TGTGCCAGCAGCTGGTACAGAACAGGGTTTGGGATTGGGAACACTGAAGCTTTCTTT.

The genes are TRBV5-1 and TRBJ1-3, with D maybe TRBD1 (6 bases). V dropped 4 bases and J dropped 4 bases, with 15 bases sitting between them. Germline lookup yields CDR1 SGHRS and CDR2 YFSETQ. The CDR3 is 15 amino acids. CDR3 sequence (DNA): TGCGCCAGCAGCCGCACAGGGTCGATCGGAAACACCATATATTTT. Translation gives CASSRTGSIGNTIYF.

The gene calls are TRBV7-2 and TRBJ2-1; 10 bases line up with TRBD1. CDR1 and CDR2 (germline): SGHTA, FQGNSA. V was pared by 1 base and J by 2 bases, with 2 bases of the junction left unmatched. This CDR3 region has 16 residues. For the CDR3, the DNA is TGTGCCAGCAGCTTAGGGGACAGGGGTCCCTACAATGAGCAGTTCTTC. The encoded protein is CASSLGDRGPYNEQFF.

This sequence joins TRBV4-1 and TRBJ2-7; possible D gene TRBD2, 6 bases. CDR1 is MGHRA, CDR2 YSYEKL, per germline. This CDR3 comprises 16 residues. V lost 1 base to trimming and J lost 10 bases, with 23 bases between them. DNA for the CDR3: TGCGCCAGCAGCCAAGTAGTGAGACTAGAGATCTCATTACAGTACTTC. Encoded protein: CASSQVVRLEISLQYF.

V and J are TRBV7-9 and TRBJ2-7, with 10 bases lining up with TRBD2. The CDR3 extends over 16 amino acids. Germline loops: CDR1 SEHNR, CDR2 FQNEAQ (reference sequence). J was trimmed by 0 bases and V by 5 bases; bases with no gene match: 7. The CDR3 region has the DNA TGTGCCAGCAGCCCTAGCGGGGGCCAAGGCTCCTACGAGCAGTACTTC. Translated: CASSPSGGQGSYEQYF.

This chain links TRBV6-1 with TRBJ2-3; D possibly corresponds to TRBD2 (6 bases). With 0 bases removed from V and 12 bases from J, the gap between germline ends came to 13 bases. CDR1 and CDR2 from the germline V gene are MNHNS and SASEGT. This CDR3 contains 13 residues. This CDR3 is CASSEAGGRSQYF. CDR3 sequence (DNA): TGTGCCAGCAGTGAAGCGGGGGGAAGAAGCCAGTATTTT.

The chain employs TRBV5-6 and TRBJ2-7, with D possibly matching TRBD2 (7 bases). The germline V and J ends were trimmed by 0 bases and 3 bases, with 13 bases remaining between them. The CDR3 extends over 15 amino acids. Germline values: CDR1 SGHDT, CDR2 YYEEEE. The DNA for the CDR3 is TGTGCCAGCAGCTTGGGCAACGGGGGGCTCTACGAGCAGTACTTC. Translating it yields CASSLGNGGLYEQYF.

The genes are TRBV7-2 and TRBJ2-1; D possibly corresponds to TRBD2 (6 bases). CDR3 length: 15 residues. Germline CDR1 reads SGHTA; CDR2 reads FQGNSA. The germline V and J ends were trimmed by 6 bases and 12 bases, with 24 bases remaining between them. This chain's CDR3 is CASSFLLSGPVGQFF. The CDR3, as DNA: TGTGCCAGCAGTTTCCTCTTGAGCGGGCCCGTAGGGCAGTTCTTC. The full variable domain, with the rest looked up from reference TRBV7-2 and TRBJ2-1, is GAGVSQSPSNKVTEKGKDVELRCDPISGHTALYWYRQSLGQGLEFLIYFQGNSAPDKSGLPSDRFSAERTGGSVSTLTIQRTQQEDSAVYLCASSFLLSGPVGQFFGPGTRLTVL.

V usage is TRBV30 and J usage is TRBJ1-5; no reliable D call. This CDR3 contains 13 residues. Germline CDR1 GTSNPN, CDR2 SVGIG (reference sequence). Trimming stripped 2 bases from V and 5 bases from J, with 10 bases between. The CDR3 DNA reads TGTGCCTGGAGTACGGACTGGGATCAGCCCCAGCATTTT. It translates to CAWSTDWDQPQHF.

The chain employs TRBV30 and TRBJ2-7, with D hard to call. CDR1 is GTSNPN and CDR2 is SVGIG in the germline V gene (reference sequence). V dropped 3 bases and J dropped 2 bases, with 14 bases sitting between them. The CDR3 loop spans 14 amino acids. The CDR3 sequence is CAWRTSATTYEQYF. The CDR3, as DNA: TGTGCCTGGAGGACTTCGGCAACAACCTACGAGCAGTACTTC.

This rearrangement joins TRBV6-6 to TRBJ1-2; no definite D call. The length of the CDR3 is 12 residues. Germline assignment: CDR1 MNHNY and CDR2 SVGAGI (reference sequence). Trimming took off 6 bases at V and 6 bases at J, with 11 bases between the two ends. CDR3 in DNA: TGTGCCAGCAGCCTAGGTGGGAATGGCTACACCTTC. It translates to CASSLGGNGYTF.

For this clone: The sample has other DNA sequences that encode this CDR3 too. The chain has TRBV18 and TRBJ2-7, with 7 bases lining up with TRBD1. V gave up 2 bases and J gave up 3 bases; unmatched junction bases: 4. This CDR3 is built from 14 residues. The V gene's germline CDR1 is KGHSH and CDR2 LQKENI. CDR3 nucleotides: TGTGCCAGCTCACCATCCCGGGACAGCTACGAGCAGTACTTC. This gives the protein CASSPSRDSYEQYF.

On this clone: Other nucleotide sequences in the sample specify the same CDR3. The J gene is TRBJ1-1, the V gene TRBV28; 9 nucleotides match TRBD1. Trimming removed 6 bases from V and 2 bases from J; junction bases left unmatched: 1. The CDR3 contains 13 residues. Germline V gene lookup returns CDR1 MDHEN and CDR2 SYDVKM. CDR3 sequence (DNA): TGTGCCAGCAGGGGACAGGGTAACACTGAAGCTTTCTTT. Translating it yields CASRGQGNTEAFF.